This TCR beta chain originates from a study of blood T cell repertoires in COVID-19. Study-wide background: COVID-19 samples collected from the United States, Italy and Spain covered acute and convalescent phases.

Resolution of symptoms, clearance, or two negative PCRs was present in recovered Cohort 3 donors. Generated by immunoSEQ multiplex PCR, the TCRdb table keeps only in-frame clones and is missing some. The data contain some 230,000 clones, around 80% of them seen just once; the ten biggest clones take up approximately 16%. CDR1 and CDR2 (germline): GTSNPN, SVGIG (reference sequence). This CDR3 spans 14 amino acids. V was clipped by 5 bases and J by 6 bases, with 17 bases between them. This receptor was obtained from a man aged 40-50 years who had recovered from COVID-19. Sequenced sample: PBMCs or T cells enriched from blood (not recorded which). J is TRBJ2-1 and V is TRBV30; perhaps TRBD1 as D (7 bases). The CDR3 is CAWVLRGRINEQFF. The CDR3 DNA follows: TGTGCCTGGGTCCTCAGGGGGAGGATCAATGAGCAGTTCTTC.